The 23 T cell receptor beta chains given below trace back to one sample, sequenced in a study of blood T cell repertoires in COVID-19. Clones were sequenced by immunoSEQ multiplex PCR, and TCRdb holds only the in-frame ones, with some missing. The table includes under 200,000 clones, approximately 90% detected once. The sample was peripheral blood. Receptor source: a man aged 18 to 30 with COVID-19, enrolled during active disease.

The rearrangement joins TRBV7-2 to TRBJ2-7; tentative D call: TRBD1 (6 bases). CDR3 length: 16 residues. V was pared by 1 base and J by 0 bases, with 13 bases between. Germline CDR1 is SGHTA and CDR2 is FQGNSA. The CDR3 DNA reads TGTGCCAGCAGCTTAGTCGGGACAACATTCTCCTACGAGCAGTACTTC. Translating gives CASSLVGTTFSYEQYF.

The chain links TRBV30 to TRBJ1-1; maybe TRBD1 (6 bases). CDR3 size: 15 residues. Germline loops: CDR1 GTSNPN, CDR2 SVGIG (reference sequence). V was clipped by 0 bases and J by 4 bases, with 15 bases between them. The CDR3 reads CAWSVGGYASTEAFF. The CDR3 DNA reads TGTGCCTGGAGTGTAGGGGGTTATGCGAGCACTGAAGCTTTCTTT.

The V call is TRBV21-1, the J call TRBJ2-2; the table's D call, TRBD2, was not checked against the DNA. TRBV21-1 has pseudogene status. The CDR3 consists of 14 residues. The CDR3 loop reads CASRWTINTGELFF. CDR3 sequence (DNA): TGTGCCAGCCGATGGACTATTAACACCGGGGAGCTGTTTTTT.

The chain recombines TRBV19 with TRBJ1-2; 9 positions match TRBD1. The junction had 8 bases not matched to a gene; V was cut back by 5 bases and J by 7 bases. CDR1 is LNHDA and CDR2 is SQIVND in the germline V gene (reference sequence). CDR3 length: 14 residues. CDR3 residues: CASSPGQGTGGYTF. In DNA, the CDR3 is TGTGCCAGTAGTCCAGGACAGGGGACCGGTGGCTACACCTTC.

The chain has TRBV11-2 and TRBJ2-5; the D is unclear. The CDR3 runs 12 residues. Between the trimmed V and J ends, which lost 3 bases and 1 base, there was a span of 3 bases. Germline-derived CDR1 and CDR2 are SGHAT and FQNNGV. As DNA, the CDR3 is TGTGCCAGCAGCTTCGGCCAAGAGACCCAGTACTTC. As protein: CASSFGQETQYF.

The chain uses TRBV4-3 and TRBJ2-7; 10 nucleotides agree with TRBD2. The CDR3 runs 17 residues. The junction had 8 bases not matched to a gene; V was cut back by 3 bases and J by 0 bases. Germline CDR1 is LGHNA and CDR2 is YSLEER. The CDR3 region is CASSHILTSGRSYEQYF. The DNA of the CDR3 is TGCGCCAGCAGCCACATCTTGACTAGCGGGCGCTCCTACGAGCAGTACTTC.

In nucleotides, the CDR3 is TGTGCCAGCAGCTCCGCCGGGACAGGGTCTTACGAGCAGTACTTC. Translated, it gives CASSSAGTGSYEQYF. The chain joins TRBV7-2 to TRBJ2-7; the match to TRBD1 covers 9 bases. V shed 4 bases and J 4 bases; nucleotides not matched to a gene: 8. The germline CDR1 and CDR2 sequences are SGHTA and FQGNSA. This CDR3 contains 15 residues.

The rearrangement joins TRBV28 to TRBJ1-5; a weak D match, TRBD1 (5 bases). The CDR3 is made up of 16 amino acids. The germline V gene has CDR1 MDHEN and CDR2 SYDVKM. V was clipped by 6 bases and J by 4 bases, with 19 bases between them. CDR3 protein: CASRLLTASGNQPQHF. CDR3 DNA: TGTGCCAGCAGGCTGTTAACCGCCTCAGGGAATCAGCCCCAGCATTTT.

This chain connects TRBV28 to TRBJ1-5; D is undetermined. Germline lookup yields CDR1 MDHEN and CDR2 SYDVKM. Trimming stripped 3 bases from V and 3 bases from J, with 9 bases between. The CDR3 length is 14 residues. CDR3 protein: CASSFPGYNQPQHF. The CDR3 DNA follows: TGTGCCAGCAGTTTCCCGGGGTACAATCAGCCCCAGCATTTT.

J is TRBJ2-7 and V is TRBV11-2; D is perhaps TRBD1 (6 bases). V lost 2 bases and J 5 bases, leaving 19 bases between the germline ends. Germline values: CDR1 SGHAT, CDR2 FQNNGV. The CDR3 totals 16 residues. The CDR3 DNA follows: TGTGCCAGCAGCTTACCATACAAACAGGGACGAAACGAGCAGTACTTC. It specifies CASSLPYKQGRNEQYF.

The chain uses TRBV25-1 and TRBJ1-1, with 12 bases matching TRBD1. This CDR3 has 15 residues. Germline values: CDR1 MGHDK, CDR2 SYGVNS. V lost 5 bases and J lost 5; bases outside the gene matches: 6. CDR3 loop: CASSRDRGRDTEAFF. The CDR3 DNA sequence: TGTGCCAGCAGTCGGGACAGGGGGCGCGATACTGAAGCTTTCTTT.

CDR3 amino acids: CASTKSRTQTGELFF. The CDR3 DNA sequence: TGTGCCAGCACCAAGAGTAGGACTCAAACCGGGGAGCTGTTTTTT. The gene calls are TRBV5-8 and TRBJ2-2; tentative D call: TRBD2 (5 bases). The V and J ends lost 6 bases and 5 bases respectively, with 17 bases between them. The CDR3 loop spans 15 amino acids. Germline CDR1 SGHTS, CDR2 YDEGEE. The full variable domain, rest sourced from reference TRBV5-8 and TRBJ2-2, is EAGVTQSPTHLIKTRGQQATLRCSPISGHTSVYWYQQALGLGLQFLLWYDEGEERNRGNFPPRFSGRQFPNYSSELNVNALELEDSALYLCASTKSRTQTGELFFGEGSRLTVL.

The rearrangement uses TRBV11-2 and TRBJ2-2; 10 bases align to TRBD2. The CDR3 is 14 residues long. Germline trimming cut 6 bases from V and 7 bases from J; bases unmatched to any gene: 5. Germline CDR1 reads SGHAT; CDR2 reads FQNNGV. The CDR3 DNA is TGTGCCAGCAGTCCCCTAGCGGGAGTCGGGGAGCTGTTTTTT. Its translation: CASSPLAGVGELFF.

The chain recombines TRBV10-3 with TRBJ2-7; no firm D call. Trimming left V 5 bases short and J 4 bases short, with 15 bases between. Germline values: CDR1 ENHRY, CDR2 SYGVKD. The length of the CDR3 is 14 residues. The CDR3 region has the DNA TGTGCCATCAGTCAGGAATTGAACCGTTACGAGCAGTACTTC. This translates into CAISQELNRYEQYF.

The genes are TRBV9 and TRBJ2-3; 9 bases are shared with TRBD1. The length of the CDR3 is 14 residues. CDR1 is SGDLS and CDR2 is YYNGEE in the germline V gene. V shed 4 bases and J 4 bases; nucleotides not matched to a gene: 4. CDR3 bases: TGTGCCAGCAGCATGACAGGGGGATCAGATACGCAGTATTTT. Translated, it gives CASSMTGGSDTQYF.

The rearrangement joins TRBV4-1 to TRBJ2-1; 10 bases fit TRBD2. This CDR3 comprises 17 residues. Germline values: CDR1 MGHRA, CDR2 YSYEKL. J was trimmed by 0 bases and V by 4 bases; bases with no gene match: 6. The CDR3 here is CASSPKRLAGSYNEQFF. The CDR3 DNA follows: TGCGCCAGCAGCCCCAAGCGACTAGCGGGCTCCTACAATGAGCAGTTCTTC.

The table lists this clone with a few counts. The V gene is TRBV7-2, the J gene TRBJ1-5; D is possibly TRBD1 (5 bases). The CDR3 loop spans 14 amino acids. Germline CDR1 is SGHTA and CDR2 is FQGNSA. V was pared by 0 bases and J by 5 bases, with 8 bases between. The CDR3 region has the DNA TGTGCCAGCAGCTTAGCCCAGGGTTATCAGCCCCAGCATTTT. Residues: CASSLAQGYQPQHF.

The chain is built from TRBV2 and TRBJ1-4, with 9 positions matching TRBD1. V was pared by 4 bases and J by 8 bases, with 14 bases of the junction left unmatched. CDR1 is SNHLY and CDR2 is FYNNEI in the germline V gene. The CDR3 has 17 residues. The CDR3 nucleotides read TGTGCCAGCAGTGTCTGGGACAGGGTATTGGGTGGCGAAAAACTGTTTTTT. It yields the protein CASSVWDRVLGGEKLFF.

J is TRBJ2-7 and V is TRBV27; perhaps TRBD2 as D (5 bases). Between the trimmed V and J ends, which lost 7 bases and 1 base, there was a span of 11 bases. Germline V gene lookup returns CDR1 MNHEY and CDR2 SMNVEV (reference sequence). This CDR3 comprises 13 residues. In DNA, the CDR3 is TGTGCCAGCAAGGGCGGGTCGTCCTACGAGCAGTACTTC. This translates into CASKGGSSYEQYF.

The chain carries TRBV27 and TRBJ1-1, with D perhaps matching TRBD1 (5 bases). CDR1 and CDR2 from the germline V gene are MNHEY and SMNVEV (reference sequence). V was shortened by 3 bases and J by 0 bases, with 11 bases between the two germline ends. The CDR3 loop spans 15 amino acids. The CDR3 DNA reads as TGTGCCAGCAGTTTCCGAGACAGCATGAACACTGAAGCTTTCTTT. As protein: CASSFRDSMNTEAFF.

The chain employs TRBV11-2 and TRBJ2-7; no definite D call. The CDR3 totals 11 residues. With 2 bases removed from V and 7 bases from J, the gap between germline ends came to 6 bases. Germline-derived CDR1 and CDR2 are SGHAT and FQNNGV. The CDR3 coding sequence is TGTGCCAGCAGCTTATCGAGGGAGCAGTACTTC. This gives the protein CASSLSREQYF.

The CDR3 spells CASSSAWPGGAYEQYF. For the CDR3, the DNA is TGTGCCAGCAGTTCGGCCTGGCCGGGGGGGGCCTACGAGCAGTACTTC. The rearrangement links TRBV28 to TRBJ2-7, with 8 bases fitting TRBD2. J was trimmed by 2 bases and V by 4 bases; bases with no gene match: 10. The CDR3 runs 16 residues. From germline, CDR1 is MDHEN and CDR2 SYDVKM.

The chain is built from TRBV27 and TRBJ2-1; the match to TRBD1 covers 11 bases. J was trimmed by 4 bases and V by 5 bases; bases with no gene match: 10. Germline V gives CDR1 MNHEY, CDR2 SMNVEV (reference sequence). This CDR3 is 17 amino acids long. The CDR3 DNA reads as TGTGCCAGCAGTCTACCTTCCGGGGACAGGGGGTACAATGAGCAGTTCTTC. This translates into CASSLPSGDRGYNEQFF.